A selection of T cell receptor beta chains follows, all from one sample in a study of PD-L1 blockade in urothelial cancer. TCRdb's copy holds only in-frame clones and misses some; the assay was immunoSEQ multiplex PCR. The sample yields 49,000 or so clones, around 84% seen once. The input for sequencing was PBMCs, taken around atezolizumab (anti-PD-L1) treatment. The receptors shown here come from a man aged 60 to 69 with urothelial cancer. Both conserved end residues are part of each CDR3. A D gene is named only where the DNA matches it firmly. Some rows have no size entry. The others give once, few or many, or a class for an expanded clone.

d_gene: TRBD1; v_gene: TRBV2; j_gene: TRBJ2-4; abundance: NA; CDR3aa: CASRPDRVAKNIQYF; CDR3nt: TGTGCCAGCAGACCGGACAGGGTAGCCAAAAACATTCAGTACTTC
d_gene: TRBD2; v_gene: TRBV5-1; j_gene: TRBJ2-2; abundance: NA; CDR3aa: CASKAGGNTGELFF; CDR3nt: TGCGCCAGCAAGGCGGGGGGGAACACCGGGGAGCTGTTTTTT
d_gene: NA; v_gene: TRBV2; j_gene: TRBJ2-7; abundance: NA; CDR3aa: CAGKLDSVYEQYF; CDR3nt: TGTGCCGGAAAACTTGACTCTGTCTACGAGCAGTACTTC
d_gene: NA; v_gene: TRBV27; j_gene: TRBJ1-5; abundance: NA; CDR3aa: CASSRSRSGNQPQHF; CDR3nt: TGTGCCAGCAGCCGATCTCGGTCGGGCAATCAGCCCCAGCATTTT
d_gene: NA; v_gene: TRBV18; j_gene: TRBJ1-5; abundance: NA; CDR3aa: CASSPGSNQPQHF; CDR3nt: TGTGCCAGCTCCCCGGGATCCAATCAGCCCCAGCATTTT
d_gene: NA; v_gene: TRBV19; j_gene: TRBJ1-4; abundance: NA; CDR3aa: CASSISRGGKKLFF; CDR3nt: TGTGCCAGTAGTATTTCCAGGGGCGGCAAAAAACTGTTTTTT
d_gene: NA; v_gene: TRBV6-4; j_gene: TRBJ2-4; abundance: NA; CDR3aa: CASSEGHRNIQYF; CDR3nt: TGTGCCAGCAGTGAAGGACATAGAAACATTCAGTACTTC
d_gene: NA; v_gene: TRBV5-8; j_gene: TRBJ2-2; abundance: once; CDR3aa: CASSRTANTGELFF; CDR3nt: TGTGCCAGCAGCCGGACAGCGAACACCGGGGAGCTGTTTTTT
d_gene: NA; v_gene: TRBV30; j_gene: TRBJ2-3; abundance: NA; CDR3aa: CAWSEEASHYTDTQYF; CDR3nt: TGTGCCTGGAGTGAGGAGGCTAGCCACTACACAGATACGCAGTATTTT
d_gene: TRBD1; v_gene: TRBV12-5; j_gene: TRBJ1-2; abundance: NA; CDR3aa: CASGREQGAGGYTF; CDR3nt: TGTGCTAGTGGCAGAGAACAGGGGGCTGGTGGCTACACCTTC
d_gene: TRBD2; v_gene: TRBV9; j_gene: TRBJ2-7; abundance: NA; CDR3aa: CASSVRGLAGFYEQYF; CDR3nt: TGTGCCAGCAGCGTGAGGGGACTAGCGGGATTCTACGAGCAGTACTTC
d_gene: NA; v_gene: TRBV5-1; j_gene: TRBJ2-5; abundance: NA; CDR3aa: CASSTEETQYF; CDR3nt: TGCGCCAGCAGCACGGAAGAGACCCAGTACTTC